The clone carrying this T cell receptor (beta chain) has more than one count but fewer than ten. Its target is not known. This entry comes from a study of post-analysis software for immune sequencing data. Whole-study context: Relapsing-remitting, secondary progressive and progressive-relapsing courses of multiple sclerosis were included.

Findings and limits, study-wide: Those samples that were prepared in the same batch co-clustered strongly by F measure. Normalized Chao1 diversity in multiple sclerosis patients fell significantly below that of controls. With TRBV5-6, TRBV5-1 and TRBV20-1 included, about five TRBV segments were more frequent in patients than in controls.

Researchers reported that TCR beta cDNA libraries carried unique molecular identifiers. Using its own MiXCR run on the PCR reads, TCRdb lists one record per CDR3 protein. The table shows about 400,000 distinct CDR3 sequences, with roughly 30% occurring only once. This CDR3 is built from 13 residues. V lost 7 bases to trimming and J lost 4 bases; unmatched junction nucleotides: 3. The sample was blood. The chain links TRBV12-3 or TRBV12-4 to TRBJ1-1; 10 nucleotides agree with TRBD1. The receptor comes from a girl aged 10 to 17 with multiple sclerosis. The CDR3 here is CASTRQGATEAFF. CDR3 bases: TGTGCCAGCACTCGACAGGGGGCCACTGAAGCTTTCTTT.